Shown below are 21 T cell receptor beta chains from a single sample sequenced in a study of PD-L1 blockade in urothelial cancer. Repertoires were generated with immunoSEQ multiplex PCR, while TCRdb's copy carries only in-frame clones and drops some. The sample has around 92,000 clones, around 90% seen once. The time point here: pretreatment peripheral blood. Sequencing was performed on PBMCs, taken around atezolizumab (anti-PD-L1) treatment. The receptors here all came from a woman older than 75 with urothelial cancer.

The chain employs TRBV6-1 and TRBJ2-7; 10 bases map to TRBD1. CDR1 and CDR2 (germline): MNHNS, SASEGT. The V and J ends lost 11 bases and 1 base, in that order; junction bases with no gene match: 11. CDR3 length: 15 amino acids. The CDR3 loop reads CASREGDRGSYEQYF. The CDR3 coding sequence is TGTGCCTCACGGGAAGGGGACAGGGGTTCCTACGAGCAGTACTTC.

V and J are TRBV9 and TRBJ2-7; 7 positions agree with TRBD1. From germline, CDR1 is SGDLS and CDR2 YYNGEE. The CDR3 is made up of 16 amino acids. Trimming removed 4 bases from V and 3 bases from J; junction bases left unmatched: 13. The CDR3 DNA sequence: TGTGCCAGCAGCCCTCGACAGGGATTCGGCGACTACGAGCAGTACTTC. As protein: CASSPRQGFGDYEQYF.

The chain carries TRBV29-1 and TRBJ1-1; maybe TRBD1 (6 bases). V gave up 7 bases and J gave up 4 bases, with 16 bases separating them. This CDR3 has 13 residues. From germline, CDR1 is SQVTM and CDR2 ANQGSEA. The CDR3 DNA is TGCAGCGCCCGGCGGGGGGCGGGCACTGAAGCTTTCTTT. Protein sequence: CSARRGAGTEAFF.

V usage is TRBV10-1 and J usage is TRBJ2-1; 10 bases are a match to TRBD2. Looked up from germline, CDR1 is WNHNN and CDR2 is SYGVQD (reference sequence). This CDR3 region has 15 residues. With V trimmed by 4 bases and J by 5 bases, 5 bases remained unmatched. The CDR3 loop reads CASSAGSGRHNEQFF. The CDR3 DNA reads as TGCGCCAGCAGTGCGGGTAGCGGGAGGCACAATGAGCAGTTCTTC.

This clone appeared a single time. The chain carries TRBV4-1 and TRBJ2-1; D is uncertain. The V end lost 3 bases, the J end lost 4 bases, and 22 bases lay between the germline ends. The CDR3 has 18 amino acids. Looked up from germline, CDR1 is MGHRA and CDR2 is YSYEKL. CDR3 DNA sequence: TGCGCCAGCAGCCATCCCGACTCATCCGGAAGTGTGTACAATGAGCAGTTCTTC. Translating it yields CASSHPDSSGSVYNEQFF.

In DNA, the CDR3 is TGTGCCAGCAGTTACCGGTTACAGGGGATCGGTGGAAACACCATATATTTT. Its protein product is CASSYRLQGIGGNTIYF. The chain is built from TRBV9 and TRBJ1-3; TRBD1 matches at 7 bases. Germline V lookup: CDR1 SGDLS, CDR2 YYNGEE. Unmatched junction bases numbered 14, after V lost 5 bases and J lost 3 bases. The length of the CDR3 is 17 residues.

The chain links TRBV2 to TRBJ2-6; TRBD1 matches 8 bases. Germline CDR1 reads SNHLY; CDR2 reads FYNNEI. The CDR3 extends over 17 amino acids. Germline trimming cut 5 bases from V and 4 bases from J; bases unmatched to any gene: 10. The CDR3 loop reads CASSLVWTGNGANVLTF. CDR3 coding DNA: TGTGCCAGCAGTCTTGTCTGGACAGGGAACGGGGCCAACGTCCTGACTTTC.

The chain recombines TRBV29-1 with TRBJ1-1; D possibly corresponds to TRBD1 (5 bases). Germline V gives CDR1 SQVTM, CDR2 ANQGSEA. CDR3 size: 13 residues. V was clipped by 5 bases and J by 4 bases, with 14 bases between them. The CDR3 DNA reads TGCAGCGTTTGCAGTTTGGGGGGCACTGAAGCTTTCTTT. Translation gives CSVCSLGGTEAFF.

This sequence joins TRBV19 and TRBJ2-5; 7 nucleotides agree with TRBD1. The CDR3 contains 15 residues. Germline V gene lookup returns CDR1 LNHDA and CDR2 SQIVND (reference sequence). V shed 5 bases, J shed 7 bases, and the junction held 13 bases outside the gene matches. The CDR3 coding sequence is TGTGCCAGTAGTTCCGGGACAGACTCCTCAACGACCCAGTACTTC. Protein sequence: CASSSGTDSSTTQYF.

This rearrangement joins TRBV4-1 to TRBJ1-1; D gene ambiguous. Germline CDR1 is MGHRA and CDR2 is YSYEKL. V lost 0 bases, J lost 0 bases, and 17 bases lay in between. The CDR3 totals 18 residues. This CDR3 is CASSQDSVAPTLNTEAFF. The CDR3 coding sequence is TGCGCCAGCAGCCAAGATAGTGTCGCCCCTACCTTGAACACTGAAGCTTTCTTT.

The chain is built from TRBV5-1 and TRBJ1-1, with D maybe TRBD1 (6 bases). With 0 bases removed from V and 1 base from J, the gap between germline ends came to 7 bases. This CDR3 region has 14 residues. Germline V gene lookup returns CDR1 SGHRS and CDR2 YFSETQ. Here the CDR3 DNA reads TGCGCCAGCAGCTTGGGACAGGCGAACACTGAAGCTTTCTTT. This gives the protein CASSLGQANTEAFF.

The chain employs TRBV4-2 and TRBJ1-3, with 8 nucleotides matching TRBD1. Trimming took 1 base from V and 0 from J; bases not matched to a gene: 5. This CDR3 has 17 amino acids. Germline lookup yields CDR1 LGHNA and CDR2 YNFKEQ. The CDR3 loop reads CASSQGQGLVSGNTIYF. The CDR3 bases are TGTGCCAGCAGCCAAGGACAGGGGCTAGTCTCTGGAAACACCATATATTTT.

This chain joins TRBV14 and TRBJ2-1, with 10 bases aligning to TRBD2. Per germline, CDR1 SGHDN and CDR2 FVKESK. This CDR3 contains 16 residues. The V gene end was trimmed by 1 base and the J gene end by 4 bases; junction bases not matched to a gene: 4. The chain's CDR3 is CASSQVSSGGYNEQFF. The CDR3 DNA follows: TGTGCCAGCAGCCAAGTCAGTAGCGGGGGGTACAATGAGCAGTTCTTC. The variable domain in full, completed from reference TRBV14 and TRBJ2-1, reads EAGVTQFPSHSVIEKGQTVTLRCDPISGHDNLYWYRRVMGKEIKFLLHFVKESKQDESGMPNNRFLAERTGGTYSTLKVQPAELEDSGVYFCASSQVSSGGYNEQFFGPGTRLTVL.

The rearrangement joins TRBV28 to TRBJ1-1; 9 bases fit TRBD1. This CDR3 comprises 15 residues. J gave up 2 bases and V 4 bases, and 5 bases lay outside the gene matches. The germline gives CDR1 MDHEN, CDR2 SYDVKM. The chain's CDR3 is CASSSHTGGNTEAFF. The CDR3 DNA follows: TGTGCCAGCAGTTCTCACACAGGGGGCAACACTGAAGCTTTCTTT.

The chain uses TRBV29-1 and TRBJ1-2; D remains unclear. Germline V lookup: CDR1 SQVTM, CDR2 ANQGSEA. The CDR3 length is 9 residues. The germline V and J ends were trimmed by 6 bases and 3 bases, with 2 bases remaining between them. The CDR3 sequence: CSVDYGYTF. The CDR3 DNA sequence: TGCAGCGTCGACTATGGCTACACCTTC.

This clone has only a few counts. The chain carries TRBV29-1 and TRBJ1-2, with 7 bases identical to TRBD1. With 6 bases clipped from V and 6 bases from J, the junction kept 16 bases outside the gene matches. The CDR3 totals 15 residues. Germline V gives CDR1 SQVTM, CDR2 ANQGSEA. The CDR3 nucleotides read TGCAGCGTCCACGGACAGGCTACGTCGTGGGATGGCTACACCTTC. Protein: CSVHGQATSWDGYTF.

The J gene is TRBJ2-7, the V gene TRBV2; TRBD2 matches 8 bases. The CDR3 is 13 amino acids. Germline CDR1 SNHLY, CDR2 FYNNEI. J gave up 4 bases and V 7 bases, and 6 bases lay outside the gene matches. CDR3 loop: CASISGRGYEQYF. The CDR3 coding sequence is TGTGCCAGCATAAGCGGGAGAGGTTACGAGCAGTACTTC.

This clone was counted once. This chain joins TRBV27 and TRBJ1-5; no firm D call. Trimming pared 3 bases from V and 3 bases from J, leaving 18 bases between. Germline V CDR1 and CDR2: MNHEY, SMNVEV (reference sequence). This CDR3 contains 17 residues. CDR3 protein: CASSFSSRTGYNQPQHF. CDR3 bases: TGTGCCAGCAGTTTTTCAAGTCGAACGGGTTACAATCAGCCCCAGCATTTT.

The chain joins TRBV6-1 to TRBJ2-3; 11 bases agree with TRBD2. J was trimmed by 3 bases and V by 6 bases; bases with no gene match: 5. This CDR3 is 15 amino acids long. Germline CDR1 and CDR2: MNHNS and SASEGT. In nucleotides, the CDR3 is TGTGCCAGCAGACGTTTAGCGGGAGGGACAGATACGCAGTATTTT. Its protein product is CASRRLAGGTDTQYF.

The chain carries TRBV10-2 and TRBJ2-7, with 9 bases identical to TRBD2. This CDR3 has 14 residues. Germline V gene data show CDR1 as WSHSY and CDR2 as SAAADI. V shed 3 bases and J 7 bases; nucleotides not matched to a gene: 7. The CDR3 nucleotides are TGCGCCAGCAGTGAACTCGGACTAGCGTGGGAGCAGTACTTC. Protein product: CASSELGLAWEQYF.

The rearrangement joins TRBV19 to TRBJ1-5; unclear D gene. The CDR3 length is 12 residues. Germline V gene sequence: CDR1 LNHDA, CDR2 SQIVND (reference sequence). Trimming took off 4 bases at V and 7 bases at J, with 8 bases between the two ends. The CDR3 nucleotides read TGTGCCAGTAGTAACCGGGGACAGCCCCAGCATTTT. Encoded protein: CASSNRGQPQHF.